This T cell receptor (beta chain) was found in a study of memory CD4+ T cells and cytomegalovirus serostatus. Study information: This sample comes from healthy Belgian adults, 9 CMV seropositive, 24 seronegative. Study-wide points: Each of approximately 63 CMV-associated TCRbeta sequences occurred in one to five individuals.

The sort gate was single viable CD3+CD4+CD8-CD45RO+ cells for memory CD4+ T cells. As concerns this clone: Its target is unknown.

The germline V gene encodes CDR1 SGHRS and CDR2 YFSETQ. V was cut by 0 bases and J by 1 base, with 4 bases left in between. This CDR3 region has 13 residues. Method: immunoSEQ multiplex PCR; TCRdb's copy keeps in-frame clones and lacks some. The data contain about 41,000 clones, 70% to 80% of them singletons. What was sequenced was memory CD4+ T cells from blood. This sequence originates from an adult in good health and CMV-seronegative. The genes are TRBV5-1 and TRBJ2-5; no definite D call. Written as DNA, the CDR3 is TGCGCCAGCAGCTTGGCAGCCCAAGAGACCCAGTACTTC. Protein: CASSLAAQETQYF.